This T cell receptor (beta chain) stems from a study of blood T cell repertoires in COVID-19. Across the study: Whether acute or convalescent, the COVID-19 samples came from the United States, Italy and Spain. PBMCs, B-cell-depleted T cells, or T cells were the source of the cDNA or gDNA that made up the material.

The CDR3 runs 15 residues. Germline values: CDR1 SGHKS, CDR2 YYEKEE (reference sequence). The V gene lost 3 bases and the J gene lost 5 bases, with 17 bases spanning the gap. As originally analysed: Nucleated cell number was recorded as an estimate derived from reference gene primer amplification. Repertoires were generated with immunoSEQ multiplex PCR, while TCRdb's copy carries only in-frame clones and drops some. From that table come the V and J calls and clone size; the DNA was used to work out D and trimming. The sample holds about 150,000 clones, around 90% seen once. Source material: peripheral blood. The TCR originated in a middle-aged man with acute or convalescent COVID-19. The chain has TRBV5-5 and TRBJ1-1, with D unclear. CDR3 nucleotide sequence: TGTGCCAGCAGCTCGACCAGTGAGGGCGGAACTGAAGCTTTCTTT. Amino acid sequence: CASSSTSEGGTEAFF.